The clone carrying this TCR beta chain was counted between two and nine times. This entry is derived from a study of blood T cell repertoires in COVID-19. Study at large: Acute-phase and convalescent COVID-19 samples originated in the United States, Italy and Spain. Sample material is recorded as cDNA or gDNA derived from T cells, B-cell-depleted T cells, or PBMCs.

Original analysis: Using reference gene primer amplification, nucleated cell counts were estimated. TCRdb's table, derived via immunoSEQ multiplex PCR, lists solely in-frame clones and lacks some. Clone size and the V and J calls come from that table; the DNA yielded D and trimming. The sample holds tens of thousands of clones; roughly 87% are singletons and the top ten take just under 2%. The CDR3 spans 15 residues. Germline V gene lookup returns CDR1 KGHSH and CDR2 LQKENI. V trimming: 4 bases; J trimming: 4 bases; junction bases outside the gene matches: 3. J is TRBJ2-1 and V is TRBV18; 11 bases agree with TRBD2. This clonotype was obtained from a man in his fifties or sixties with active or convalescent COVID-19. Sample: peripheral blood. This chain's CDR3 is CASSQGLAEYNEQFF. CDR3 bases: TGTGCCAGCTCACAGGGACTAGCGGAATACAATGAGCAGTTCTTC.